This TCR beta chain was obtained from a study of Graves' ophthalmopathy and Graves' hyperthyroidism. CDR3 length: 13 residues. Germline V gene lookup returns CDR1 GTSNPN and CDR2 SVGIG (reference sequence). The ends were cut back, 3 bases at V and 5 bases at J, with 11 bases in the middle. From RNA, the CDR3 regions of TCR beta chains were amplified and sequenced. RT-PCR with HTBI primers came first, then second-round multiplex PCR. TCRdb reanalysed the multiplex PCR reads using MiXCR and keeps one entry per CDR3 protein. Of hundreds of thousands of distinct CDR3 sequences listed, roughly 41% were seen once; the top ten hold around 3%.

Sequenced: peripheral blood. The chain joins TRBV30 to TRBJ1-5; D unclear. The TCR sequence derives from an adult man with Graves' ophthalmopathy. CDR3 protein: CAWSRESDQPQHF. DNA of the CDR3: TGTGCCTGGAGCCGTGAGTCAGATCAGCCCCAGCATTTT. Supplemented by reference TRBV30 and TRBJ1-5, the full variable domain reads SQTIHQWPATLVQPVGSPLSLECTVEGTSNPNLYWYRQAAGRGLQLLFYSVGIGQISSEVPQNLSASRPQDRQFILSSKKLLLSDSGFYLCAWSRESDQPQHFGDGTRLSIL.